One sample yielded the 18 T cell receptor beta chains listed below, sequenced in a study of shared clonotypes between healthy human individuals. Measured with immunoSEQ multiplex PCR; TCRdb has only the in-frame clones, and not every one. The sample holds 2 million to 3 million clones, 90% to 95% seen once. The sequencing sample was made of naive CD4+ T cells sorted from blood. This sample's subset: CD45RA+ positively selected. The receptor set was obtained from a man between 18 and 29 years old in good health.

The chain combines TRBV5-1 with TRBJ1-4, with D unresolved. Trimming stripped 5 bases from V and 3 bases from J, with 11 bases between. The CDR3 has 14 amino acids. The germline gives CDR1 SGHRS, CDR2 YFSETQ. The CDR3 nucleotides are TGCGCCAGCAGTTTGTACAGTTCTAATGAAAAACTGTTTTTT. It codes for CASSLYSSNEKLFF.

This chain links TRBV11-2 with TRBJ2-7; 8 bases match TRBD2. This CDR3 spans 15 amino acids. Trimming took 1 base from V and 2 from J; bases not matched to a gene: 4. Germline CDR1 is SGHAT and CDR2 is FQNNGV. The CDR3 loop is CASSLGAGAPYEQYF. The CDR3 DNA follows: TGTGCCAGCAGCTTAGGAGCGGGAGCTCCCTACGAGCAGTACTTC.

J is TRBJ1-4 and V is TRBV27; TRBD1 might be the D (5 bases). Trimming took 6 bases from V and 0 from J, leaving 11 bases between them. Looked up from germline, CDR1 is MNHEY and CDR2 is SMNVEV (reference sequence). This CDR3 has 15 amino acids. DNA of the CDR3: TGTGCCAGCAGGCCAGGGTTCTCAACTAATGAAAAACTGTTTTTT. The encoded protein is CASRPGFSTNEKLFF.

This CDR3 is CASTDRVYGYTF. The CDR3 bases are TGTGCCAGCACGGACAGGGTCTATGGCTACACCTTC. This chain links TRBV6-6 with TRBJ1-2, with 8 bases aligning to TRBD1. This CDR3 contains 12 residues. The V and J ends lost 7 bases and 4 bases, in that order; junction bases with no gene match: 2. Germline lookup yields CDR1 MNHNY and CDR2 SVGAGI (reference sequence).

The CDR3 reads CASSSRTAPTDTQYF. CDR3 nucleotides: TGCGCCAGCAGCTCACGGACTGCCCCCACAGATACGCAGTATTTT. The genes are TRBV5-1 and TRBJ2-3; possible D gene TRBD2, 5 bases. This CDR3 is built from 15 residues. V was trimmed by 3 bases and J by 2 bases, leaving 13 bases between them. The germline V gene has CDR1 SGHRS and CDR2 YFSETQ.

The CDR3 region is CASSASRDRYYGGTEAFF. Here the CDR3 DNA reads TGTGCCAGCAGCGCGTCCCGGGACAGGTACTACGGGGGGACTGAAGCTTTCTTT. The chain combines TRBV2 with TRBJ1-1; 8 bases agree with TRBD1. Germline CDR1 and CDR2: SNHLY and FYNNEI. The CDR3 covers 18 residues. The J segment lost 5 bases and the V segment lost 6 bases, leaving 20 bases of the junction unmatched. The variable domain in full, with the rest retrieved from reference TRBV2 and TRBJ1-1, is EPEVTQTPSHQVTQMGQEVILRCVPISNHLYFYWYRQILGQKVEFLVSFYNNEISEKSEIFDDQFSVERPDGSNFTLKIRSTKLEDSAMYFCASSASRDRYYGGTEAFFGQGTRLTVV.

Note on this clone: One junction end does not reproduce the germline sequence, and a read error may be involved. The gene calls are TRBV6-5 and TRBJ2-7; 9 bases match TRBD1. Germline values: CDR1 MNHEY, CDR2 SVGAGI. This CDR3 spans 13 amino acids. The CDR3 loop is CASSYSKVGDRVF. CDR3 DNA sequence: TGTGCCAGCAGTTACTCGAAGGTTGGGGACAGGGTCTTC.

This clone was found once. The chain employs TRBV11-2 and TRBJ1-6; tentative D call: TRBD1 (5 bases). The germline gives CDR1 SGHAT, CDR2 FQNNGV. This CDR3 contains 16 residues. Trimming pared 3 bases from V and 8 bases from J, leaving 17 bases between. As DNA, the CDR3 is TGTGCCAGCAGCTTTGGACCGAAAGGGACTCATTCACCCCTCCACTTT. As protein: CASSFGPKGTHSPLHF.

The chain has TRBV10-3 and TRBJ1-6, with TRBD1 matching over 10 bases. Germline trimming cut 3 bases from V and 9 bases from J; bases unmatched to any gene: 2. Germline CDR1 reads ENHRY; CDR2 reads SYGVKD. This CDR3 is built from 14 residues. The chain's CDR3 is CAISDWTGGSPLHF. The CDR3 DNA sequence: TGTGCCATCAGTGACTGGACAGGGGGTTCACCCCTCCACTTT.

This clone was recorded once. V and J are TRBV19 and TRBJ1-1, with TRBD1 matching 8 bases. The germline CDR1 and CDR2 sequences are LNHDA and SQIVND (reference sequence). Unmatched junction bases numbered 5, after V lost 6 bases and J lost 2 bases. CDR3 length: 14 amino acids. The CDR3 is CASRDRVSNTEAFF. The CDR3 bases are TGTGCCAGTAGGGACAGGGTTTCTAACACTGAAGCTTTCTTT.

This rearrangement joins TRBV14 to TRBJ2-2, with D possibly TRBD1 on 5 matching bases. Trimming took off 5 bases at V and 6 bases at J, with 13 bases between the two ends. CDR3 length equals 14 residues. Germline loops: CDR1 SGHDN, CDR2 FVKESK. The CDR3: CASSFQQVPGELFF. In DNA form, the CDR3 reads TGTGCCAGCAGCTTCCAACAGGTTCCCGGGGAGCTGTTTTTT. The whole variable domain, filled in from reference TRBV14 and TRBJ2-2, reads EAGVTQFPSHSVIEKGQTVTLRCDPISGHDNLYWYRRVMGKEIKFLLHFVKESKQDESGMPNNRFLAERTGGTYSTLKVQPAELEDSGVYFCASSFQQVPGELFFGEGSRLTVL.

V gene TRBV10-3 combines with J gene TRBJ2-3; no firm D call. Germline CDR1 and CDR2: ENHRY and SYGVKD. The length of the CDR3 is 15 residues. Trimming took off 7 bases at V and 0 bases at J, with 14 bases between the two ends. CDR3 sequence reads: CAITASSTSTDTQYF. CDR3 sequence (DNA): TGTGCCATCACCGCTTCCAGTACTAGCACAGATACGCAGTATTTT.

Concerning this clone itself: The sample carries other DNA sequences with the same CDR3. This chain joins TRBV2 and TRBJ2-3; no clear D gene. The CDR3 loop spans 12 amino acids. CDR1 is SNHLY, CDR2 FYNNEI, per germline. With 0 bases removed from V and 6 bases from J, the gap between germline ends came to 4 bases. CDR3 in DNA: TGTGCCAGCAGTGAAGCGGGGGATACGCAGTATTTT. Encoded protein: CASSEAGDTQYF.

The V gene is TRBV28, the J gene TRBJ1-3, with 7 nucleotides matching TRBD1. This CDR3 comprises 14 residues. Per germline, CDR1 MDHEN and CDR2 SYDVKM. With V trimmed by 8 bases and J by 2 bases, 6 bases remained unmatched. The CDR3 loop reads CASYRGKAGNTIYF. CDR3 bases: TGTGCCAGCTACAGGGGCAAGGCTGGAAACACCATATATTTT. The entire variable domain, with the rest obtained from reference TRBV28 and TRBJ1-3, is as follows: DVKVTQSSRYLVKRTGEKVFLECVQDMDHENMFWYRQDPGLGLRLIYFSYDVKMKEKGDIPEGYSVSREKKERFSLILESASTNQTSMYLCASYRGKAGNTIYFGEGSWLTVV.

On this clone itself: Additional DNA sequences in this sample encode the identical CDR3. The J gene is TRBJ1-4, the V gene TRBV5-1, with D possibly TRBD1 on 5 matching bases. The germline V gene encodes CDR1 SGHRS and CDR2 YFSETQ. The V and J ends lost 2 bases and 0 bases respectively, with 8 bases between them. The CDR3 sequence is 15 residues long. CDR3 sequence: CASSFDRATNEKLFF. CDR3 nucleotide sequence: TGCGCCAGCAGCTTCGACAGAGCAACTAATGAAAAACTGTTTTTT.

The chain employs TRBV6-6 and TRBJ1-5; D gene unclear. Between the trimmed V and J ends, which lost 7 bases and 7 bases, there was a span of 17 bases. This CDR3 has 14 residues. CDR1 is MNHNY, CDR2 SVGAGI, per germline (reference sequence). The CDR3 DNA is TGTGCCAGCAATCCCTCGGCCCTGGGACAGCCCCAGCATTTT. Its translation is CASNPSALGQPQHF.

This clone was observed once. This chain joins TRBV5-6 and TRBJ1-6, with TRBD1 matching 8 bases. The ends lost 2 bases at V and 10 bases at J; junction bases unmatched: 5. This CDR3 contains 14 residues. In germline, CDR1 is SGHDT, CDR2 YYEEEE. The CDR3 loop reads CASSFDRGLSPLHF. As DNA, the CDR3 is TGTGCCAGCAGCTTCGACAGGGGTTTGTCACCCCTCCACTTT.

J is TRBJ1-4 and V is TRBV6-5; maybe TRBD1 (6 bases). CDR3 length equals 14 residues. Germline-derived CDR1 and CDR2 are MNHEY and SVGAGI. CDR3 sequence: CVTRAGGENEKLFF. DNA of the CDR3: TGTGTTACAAGGGCGGGGGGCGAAAATGAAAAACTGTTTTTT.